This T cell receptor (beta chain) was identified in a study of shared clonotypes between healthy human individuals. V trimming: 0 bases; J trimming: 0 bases; junction bases outside the gene matches: 1. From germline, CDR1 is SGHDT and CDR2 YYEEEE. This CDR3 has 15 residues. Original methodology: ImmunoSEQ junction-only sequences lacked quality scores, so their filtering differed. Here immunoSEQ multiplex PCR was the method, and the copy in TCRdb shows in-frame clones only, minus some. V, J and clone size are those of that table, while D and trimming were read from the DNA. Seen here are a few million clones, just over 90% observed once, and the top ten hold around 1.7%. CD45RO negativity and positive selection for CCR7 defined naive CD8 cells, a population that excluded terminally differentiated effector memory CD45RA+ cells.

Sequenced input: naive CD8+ T cells from PBMCs. This TCR was recovered from a man between 18 and 35 years old in good health. Some clones in this sample may be carry-over from other donors' samples. The genes are TRBV5-6 and TRBJ2-3, with TRBD2 matching 7 bases. This CDR3 reads CASSLGGSSTDTQYF. The CDR3 DNA is TGTGCCAGCAGCTTGGGCGGGAGTAGCACAGATACGCAGTATTTT.